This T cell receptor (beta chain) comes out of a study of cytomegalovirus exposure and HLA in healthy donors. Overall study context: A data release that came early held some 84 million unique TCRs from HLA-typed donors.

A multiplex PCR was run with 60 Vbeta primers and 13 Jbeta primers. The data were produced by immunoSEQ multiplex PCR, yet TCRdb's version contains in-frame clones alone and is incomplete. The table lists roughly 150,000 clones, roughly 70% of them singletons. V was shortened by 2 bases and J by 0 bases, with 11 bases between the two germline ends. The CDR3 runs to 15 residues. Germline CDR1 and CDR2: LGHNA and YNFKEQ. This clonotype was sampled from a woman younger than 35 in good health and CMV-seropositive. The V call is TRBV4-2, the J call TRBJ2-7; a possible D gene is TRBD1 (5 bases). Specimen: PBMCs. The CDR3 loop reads CASSQSQGDSYEQYF. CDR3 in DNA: TGTGCCAGCAGCCAAAGTCAAGGGGACTCCTACGAGCAGTACTTC.